The 2 T cell receptor beta chains below all came from one sample that was sequenced in a study of shared clonotypes between healthy human individuals. Sequencing used immunoSEQ multiplex PCR; TCRdb keeps in-frame clones, though not all of them. The profile shows under 200,000 clones, 85% to 95% of them singletons. The sample was naive CD4+ T cells sorted from blood. Subset reported: CD45RA+ positively selected. The receptors derive from a woman in her 30s in good health.

This clone was observed once. The V gene is TRBV27, the J gene TRBJ2-5; D gene uncertain. The J call may be incorrect, as the DNA end agrees better with TRBJ2-7. The CDR3 has 13 residues. CDR1 is MNHEY and CDR2 is SMNVEV in the germline V gene (reference sequence). The CDR3 DNA is TGTGCCAGCAGTTTATCGGTAGGGTACGAGCAGTACTTC. Its translation is CASSLSVGYEQYF.

This clone turned up a few times. This chain connects TRBV28 to TRBJ2-7; no firm D call. CDR1 and CDR2 from the germline V gene are MDHEN and SYDVKM. This CDR3 has 12 amino acids. V was cut by 6 bases and J by 7 bases, with 13 bases left in between. Here the CDR3 reads CASSPSTPEQYF. CDR3 nucleotides: TGTGCCAGCAGCCCTTCAACCCCTGAGCAGTACTTC.